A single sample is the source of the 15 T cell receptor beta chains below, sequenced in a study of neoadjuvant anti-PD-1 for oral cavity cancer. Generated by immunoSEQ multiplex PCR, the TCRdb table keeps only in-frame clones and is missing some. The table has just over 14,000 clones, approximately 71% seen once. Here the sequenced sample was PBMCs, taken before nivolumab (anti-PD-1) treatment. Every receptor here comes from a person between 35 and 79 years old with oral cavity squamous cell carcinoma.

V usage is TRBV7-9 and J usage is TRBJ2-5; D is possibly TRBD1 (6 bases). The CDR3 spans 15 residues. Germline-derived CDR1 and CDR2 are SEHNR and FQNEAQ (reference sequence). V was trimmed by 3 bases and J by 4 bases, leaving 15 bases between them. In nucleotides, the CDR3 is TGTGCCAGCAGCTTCGTCAGGGGCGCGGGAGAGACCCAGTACTTC. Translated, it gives CASSFVRGAGETQYF.

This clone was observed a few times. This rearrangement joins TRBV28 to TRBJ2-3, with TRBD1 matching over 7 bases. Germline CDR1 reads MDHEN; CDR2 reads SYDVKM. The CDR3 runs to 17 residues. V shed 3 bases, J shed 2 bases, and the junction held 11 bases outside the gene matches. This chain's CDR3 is CASSFSWTGKTTDTQYF. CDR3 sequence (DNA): TGTGCCAGCAGTTTTTCCTGGACAGGTAAAACCACAGATACGCAGTATTTT.

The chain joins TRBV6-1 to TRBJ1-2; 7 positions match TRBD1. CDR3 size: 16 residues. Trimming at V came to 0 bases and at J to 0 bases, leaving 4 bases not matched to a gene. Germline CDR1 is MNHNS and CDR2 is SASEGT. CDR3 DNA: TGTGCCAGCAGTGAAGCTACAGGGGACCCTAACTATGGCTACACCTTC. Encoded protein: CASSEATGDPNYGYTF.

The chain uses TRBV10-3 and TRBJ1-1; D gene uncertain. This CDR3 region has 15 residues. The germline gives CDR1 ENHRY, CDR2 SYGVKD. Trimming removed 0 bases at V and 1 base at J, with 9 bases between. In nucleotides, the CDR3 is TGTGCCATCAGTGAGTCGGTTTTGAAGAACACTGAAGCTTTCTTT. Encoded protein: CAISESVLKNTEAFF.

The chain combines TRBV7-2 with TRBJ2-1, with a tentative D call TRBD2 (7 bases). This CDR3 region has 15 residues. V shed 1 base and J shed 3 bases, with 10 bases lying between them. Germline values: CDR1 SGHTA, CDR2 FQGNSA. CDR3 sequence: CASSLGGGHYNEQFF. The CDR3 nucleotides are TGTGCCAGCAGCTTAGGGGGGGGACACTACAATGAGCAGTTCTTC.

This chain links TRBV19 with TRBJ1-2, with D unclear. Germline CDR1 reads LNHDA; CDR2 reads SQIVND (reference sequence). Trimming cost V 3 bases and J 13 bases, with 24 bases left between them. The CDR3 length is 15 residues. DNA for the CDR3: TGTGCCAGTAGTATGGCCCGTCGGCAGAGTGGGAACCTCACCTTC. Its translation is CASSMARRQSGNLTF. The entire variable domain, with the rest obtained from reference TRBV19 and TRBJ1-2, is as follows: DGGITQSPKYLFRKEGQNVTLSCEQNLNHDAMYWYRQDPGQGLRLIYYSQIVNDFQKGDIAEGYSVSREKKESFPLTVTSAQKNPTAFYLCASSMARRQSGNLTFGSGTRLTVV.

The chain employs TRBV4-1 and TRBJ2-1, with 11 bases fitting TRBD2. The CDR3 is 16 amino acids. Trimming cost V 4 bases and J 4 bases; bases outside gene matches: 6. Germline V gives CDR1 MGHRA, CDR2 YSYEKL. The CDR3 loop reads CASSRGSGGGYNEQFF. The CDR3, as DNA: TGCGCCAGCAGCCGAGGTAGCGGGGGGGGATACAATGAGCAGTTCTTC.

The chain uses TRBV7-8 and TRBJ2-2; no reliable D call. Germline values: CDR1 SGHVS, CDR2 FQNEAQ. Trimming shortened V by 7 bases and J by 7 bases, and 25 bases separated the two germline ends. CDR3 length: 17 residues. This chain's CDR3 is CASIARRAAARGGELFF. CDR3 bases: TGTGCCAGCATCGCACGTCGGGCAGCAGCTCGCGGCGGGGAGCTGTTTTTT.

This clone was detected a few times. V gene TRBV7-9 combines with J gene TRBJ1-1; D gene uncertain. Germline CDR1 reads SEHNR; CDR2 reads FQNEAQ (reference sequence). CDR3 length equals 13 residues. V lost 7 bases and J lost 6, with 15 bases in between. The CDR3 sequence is CASTLLVNPEAFF. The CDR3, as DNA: TGTGCCAGCACCTTGCTCGTCAATCCTGAAGCTTTCTTT.

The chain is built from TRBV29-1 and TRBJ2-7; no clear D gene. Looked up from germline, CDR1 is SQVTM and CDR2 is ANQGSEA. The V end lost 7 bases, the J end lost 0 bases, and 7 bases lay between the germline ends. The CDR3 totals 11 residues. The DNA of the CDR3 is TGCAGCGCTGGGTACTCCTACGAGCAGTACTTC. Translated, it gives CSAGYSYEQYF.

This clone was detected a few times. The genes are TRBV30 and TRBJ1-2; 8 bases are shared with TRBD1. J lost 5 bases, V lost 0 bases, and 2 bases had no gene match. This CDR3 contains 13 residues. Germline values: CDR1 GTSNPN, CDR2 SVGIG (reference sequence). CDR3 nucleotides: TGTGCCTGGAGTGTGGACAGGGCGTATGGCTACACCTTC. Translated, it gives CAWSVDRAYGYTF.

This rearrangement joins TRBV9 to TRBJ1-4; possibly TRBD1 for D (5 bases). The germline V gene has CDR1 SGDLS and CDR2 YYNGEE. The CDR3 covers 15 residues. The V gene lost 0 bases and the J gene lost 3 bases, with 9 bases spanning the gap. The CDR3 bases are TGTGCCAGCAGCGTAGAAGGGGTGGCTAATGAAAAACTGTTTTTT. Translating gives CASSVEGVANEKLFF.

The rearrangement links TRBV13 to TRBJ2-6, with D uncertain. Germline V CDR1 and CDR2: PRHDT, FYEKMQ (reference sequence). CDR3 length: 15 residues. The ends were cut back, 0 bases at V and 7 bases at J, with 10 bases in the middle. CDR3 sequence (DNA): TGTGCCAGCAGCTTAGGTACTTCCAGCGCCAACGTCCTGACTTTC. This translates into CASSLGTSSANVLTF. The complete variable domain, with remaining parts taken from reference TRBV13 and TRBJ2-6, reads AAGVIQSPRHLIKEKRETATLKCYPIPRHDTVYWYQQGPGQDPQFLISFYEKMQSDKGSIPDRFSAQQFSDYHSELNMSSLELGDSALYFCASSLGTSSANVLTFGAGSRLTVL.

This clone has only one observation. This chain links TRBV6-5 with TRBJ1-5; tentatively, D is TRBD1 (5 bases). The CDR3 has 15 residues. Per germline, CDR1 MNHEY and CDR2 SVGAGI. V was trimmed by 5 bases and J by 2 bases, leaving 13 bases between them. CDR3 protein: CASSLGGGGNQPQHF. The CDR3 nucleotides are TGTGCCAGCAGTCTGGGTGGGGGAGGCAATCAGCCCCAGCATTTT.

The chain's CDR3 is CASSFVNTEAFF. The DNA of the CDR3 is TGTGCCAGCAGCTTTGTGAACACTGAAGCTTTCTTT. The chain recombines TRBV5-4 with TRBJ1-1; D is undetermined. Germline loops: CDR1 SGHNT, CDR2 YYREEE (reference sequence). Trimming removed 2 bases at V and 0 bases at J, with 2 bases between. The length of the CDR3 is 12 residues.